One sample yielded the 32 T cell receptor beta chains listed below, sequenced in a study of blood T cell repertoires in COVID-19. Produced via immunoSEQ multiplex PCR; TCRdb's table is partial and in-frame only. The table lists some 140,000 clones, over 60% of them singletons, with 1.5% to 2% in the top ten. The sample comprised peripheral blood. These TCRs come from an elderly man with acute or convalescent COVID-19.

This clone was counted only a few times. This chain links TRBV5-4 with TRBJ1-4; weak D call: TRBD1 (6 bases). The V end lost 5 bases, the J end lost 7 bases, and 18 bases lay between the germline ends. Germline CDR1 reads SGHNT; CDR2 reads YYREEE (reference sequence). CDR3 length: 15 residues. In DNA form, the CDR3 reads TGTGCCAGCAGTCGAGGAGACAGGTCTGGTGAAAAACTGTTTTTT. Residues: CASSRGDRSGEKLFF.

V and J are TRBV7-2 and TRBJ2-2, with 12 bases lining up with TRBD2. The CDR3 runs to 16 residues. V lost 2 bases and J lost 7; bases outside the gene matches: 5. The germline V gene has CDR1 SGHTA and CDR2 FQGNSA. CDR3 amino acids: CASSLNMGLAGGELFF. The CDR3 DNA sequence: TGTGCCAGCAGCTTAAATATGGGACTAGCGGGCGGGGAGCTGTTTTTT.

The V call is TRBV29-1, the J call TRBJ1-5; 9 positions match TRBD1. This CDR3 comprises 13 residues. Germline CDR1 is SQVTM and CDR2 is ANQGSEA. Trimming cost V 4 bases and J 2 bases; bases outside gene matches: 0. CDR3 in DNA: TGCAGCGTTGGGACAGGGGGCAATCAGCCCCAGCATTTT. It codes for CSVGTGGNQPQHF.

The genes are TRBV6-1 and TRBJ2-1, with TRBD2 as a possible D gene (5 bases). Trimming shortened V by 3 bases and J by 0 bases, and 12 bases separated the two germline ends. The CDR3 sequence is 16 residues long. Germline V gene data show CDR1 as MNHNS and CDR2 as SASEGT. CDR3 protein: CASSDLVLASYNEQFF. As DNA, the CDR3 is TGTGCCAGCAGTGACCTAGTCCTAGCCTCCTACAATGAGCAGTTCTTC.

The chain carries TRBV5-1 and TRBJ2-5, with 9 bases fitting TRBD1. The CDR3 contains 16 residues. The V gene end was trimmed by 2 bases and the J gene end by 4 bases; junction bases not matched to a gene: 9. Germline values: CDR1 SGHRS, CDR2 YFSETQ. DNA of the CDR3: TGCGCCAGCAGCTTAAACACCGGGACAGGGACAGAGACCCAGTACTTC. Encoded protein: CASSLNTGTGTETQYF.

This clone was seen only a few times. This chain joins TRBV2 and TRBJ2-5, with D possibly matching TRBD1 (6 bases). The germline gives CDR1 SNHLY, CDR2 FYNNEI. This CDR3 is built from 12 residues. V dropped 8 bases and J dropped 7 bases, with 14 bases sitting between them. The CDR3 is CASAGDQATQYF. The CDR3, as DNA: TGTGCCAGCGCAGGGGATCAGGCGACCCAGTACTTC.

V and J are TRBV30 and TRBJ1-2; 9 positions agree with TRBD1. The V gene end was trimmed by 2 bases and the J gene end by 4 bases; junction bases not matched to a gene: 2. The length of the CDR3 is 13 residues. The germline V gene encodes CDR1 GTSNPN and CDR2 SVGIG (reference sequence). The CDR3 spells CAWSQGQGYGYTF. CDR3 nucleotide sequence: TGTGCCTGGAGTCAGGGACAGGGCTATGGCTACACCTTC.

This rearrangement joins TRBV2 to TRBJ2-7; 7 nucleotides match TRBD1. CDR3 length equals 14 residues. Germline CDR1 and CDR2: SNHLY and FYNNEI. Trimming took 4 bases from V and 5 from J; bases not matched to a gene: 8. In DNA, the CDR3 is TGTGCCAGCAGTGCCTGGCAGGGGGTCCACGAGCAGTACGTC. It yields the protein CASSAWQGVHEQYV.

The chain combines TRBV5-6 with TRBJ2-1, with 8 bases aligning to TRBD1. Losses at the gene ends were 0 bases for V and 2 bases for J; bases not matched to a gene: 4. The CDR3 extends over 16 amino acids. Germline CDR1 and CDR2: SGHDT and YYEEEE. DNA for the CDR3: TGTGCCAGCAGCTTGGTTGGACAGGGAACCTACAATGAGCAGTTCTTC. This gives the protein CASSLVGQGTYNEQFF.

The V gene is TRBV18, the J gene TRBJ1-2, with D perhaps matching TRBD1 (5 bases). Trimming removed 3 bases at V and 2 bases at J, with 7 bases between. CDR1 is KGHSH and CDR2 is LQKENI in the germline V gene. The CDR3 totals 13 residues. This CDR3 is CASSPGGNYGYTF. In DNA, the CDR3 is TGTGCCAGCTCACCCGGGGGAAACTATGGCTACACCTTC. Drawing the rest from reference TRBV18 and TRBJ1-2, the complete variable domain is NAGVMQNPRHLVRRRGQEARLRCSPMKGHSHVYWYRQLPEEGLKFMVYLQKENIIDESGMPKERFSAEFPKEGPSILRIQQVVRGDSAAYFCASSPGGNYGYTFGSGTRLTVV.

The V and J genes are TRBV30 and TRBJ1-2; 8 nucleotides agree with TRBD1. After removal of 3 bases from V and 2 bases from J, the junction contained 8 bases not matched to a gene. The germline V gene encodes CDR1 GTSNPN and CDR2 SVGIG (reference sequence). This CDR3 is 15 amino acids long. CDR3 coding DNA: TGTGCCTGGAGAGAAGGGACAGGCCTAAACTATGGCTACACCTTC. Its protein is CAWREGTGLNYGYTF.

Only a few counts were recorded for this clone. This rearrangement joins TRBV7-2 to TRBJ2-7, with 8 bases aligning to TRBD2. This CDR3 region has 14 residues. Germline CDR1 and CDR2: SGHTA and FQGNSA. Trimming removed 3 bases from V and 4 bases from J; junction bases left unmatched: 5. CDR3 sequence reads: CASSFNGGAYEQYF. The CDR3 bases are TGTGCCAGCAGCTTTAACGGGGGGGCTTACGAGCAGTACTTC. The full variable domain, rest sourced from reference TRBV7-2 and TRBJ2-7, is GAGVSQSPSNKVTEKGKDVELRCDPISGHTALYWYRQSLGQGLEFLIYFQGNSAPDKSGLPSDRFSAERTGGSVSTLTIQRTQQEDSAVYLCASSFNGGAYEQYFGPGTRLTVT.

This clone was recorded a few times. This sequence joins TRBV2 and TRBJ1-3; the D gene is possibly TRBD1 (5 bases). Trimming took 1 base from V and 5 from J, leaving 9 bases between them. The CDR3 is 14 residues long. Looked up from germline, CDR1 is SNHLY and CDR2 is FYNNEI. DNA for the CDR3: TGTGCCAGCAGTGAAGTAAGGGGCAGAAACACCATATATTTT. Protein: CASSEVRGRNTIYF.

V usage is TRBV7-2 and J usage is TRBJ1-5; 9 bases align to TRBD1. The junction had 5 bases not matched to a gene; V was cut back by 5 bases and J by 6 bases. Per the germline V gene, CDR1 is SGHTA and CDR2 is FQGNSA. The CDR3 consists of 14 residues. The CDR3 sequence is CASSKTGGSQPQHF. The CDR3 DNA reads TGTGCCAGCAGCAAGACAGGGGGGAGTCAGCCCCAGCATTTT. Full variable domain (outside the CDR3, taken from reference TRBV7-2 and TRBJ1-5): GAGVSQSPSNKVTEKGKDVELRCDPISGHTALYWYRQSLGQGLEFLIYFQGNSAPDKSGLPSDRFSAERTGGSVSTLTIQRTQQEDSAVYLCASSKTGGSQPQHFGDGTRLSIL.

CDR3 region: CASSDRGGQPQHF. CDR3 nucleotide sequence: TGTGCCAGCAGTGACAGGGGAGGTCAGCCCCAGCATTTT. The chain is built from TRBV12-3 or TRBV12-4 and TRBJ1-5, with 8 bases matching TRBD1. V shed 5 bases and J 6 bases; nucleotides not matched to a gene: 3. This CDR3 region has 13 residues.

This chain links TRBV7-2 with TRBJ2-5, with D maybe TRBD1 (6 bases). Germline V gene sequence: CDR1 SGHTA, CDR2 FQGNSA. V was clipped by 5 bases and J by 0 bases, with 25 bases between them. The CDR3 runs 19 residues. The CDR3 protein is CASSPYHRAASRYQETQYF. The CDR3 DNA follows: TGTGCCAGCAGCCCATACCACAGGGCGGCTTCCCGGTACCAAGAGACCCAGTACTTC.

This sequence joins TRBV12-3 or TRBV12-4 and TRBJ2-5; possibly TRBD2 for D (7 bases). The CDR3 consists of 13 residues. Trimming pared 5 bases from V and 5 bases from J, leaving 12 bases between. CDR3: CASSRGARETQYF. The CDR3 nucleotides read TGTGCCAGCAGTCGGGGGGCCCGGGAGACCCAGTACTTC.

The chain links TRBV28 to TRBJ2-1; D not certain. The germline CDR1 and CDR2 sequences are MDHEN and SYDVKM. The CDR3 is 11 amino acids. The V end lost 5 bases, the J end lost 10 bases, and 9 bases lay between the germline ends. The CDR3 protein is CASSPGREQFF. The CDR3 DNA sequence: TGTGCCAGCAGTCCCGGTAGAGAGCAGTTCTTC. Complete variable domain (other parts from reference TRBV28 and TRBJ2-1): DVKVTQSSRYLVKRTGEKVFLECVQDMDHENMFWYRQDPGLGLRLIYFSYDVKMKEKGDIPEGYSVSREKKERFSLILESASTNQTSMYLCASSPGREQFFGPGTRLTVL.

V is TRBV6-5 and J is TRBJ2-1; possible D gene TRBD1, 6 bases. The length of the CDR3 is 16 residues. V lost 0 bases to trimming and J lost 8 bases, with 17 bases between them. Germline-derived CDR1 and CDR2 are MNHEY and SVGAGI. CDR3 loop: CASSYSIYRVSDEQFF. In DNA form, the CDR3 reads TGTGCCAGCAGTTACTCGATCTACAGGGTGAGTGATGAGCAGTTCTTC.

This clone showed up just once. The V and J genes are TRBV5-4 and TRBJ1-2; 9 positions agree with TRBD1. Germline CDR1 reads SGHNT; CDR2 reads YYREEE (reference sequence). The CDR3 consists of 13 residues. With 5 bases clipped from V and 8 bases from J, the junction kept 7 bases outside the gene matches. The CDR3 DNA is TGTGCCAGCAGACCAGGGACAGGGATAGGCTACACCTTC. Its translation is CASRPGTGIGYTF. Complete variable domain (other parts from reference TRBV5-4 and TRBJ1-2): ETGVTQSPTHLIKTRGQQVTLRCSSQSGHNTVSWYQQALGQGPQFIFQYYREEENGRGNFPPRFSGLQFPNYSSELNVNALELDDSALYLCASRPGTGIGYTFGSGTRLTVV.

CDR3 amino acids: CASRSQGINTGELFF. CDR3 nucleotides: TGTGCCAGCAGGAGTCAGGGGATCAACACCGGGGAGCTGTTTTTT. The V call is TRBV11-2, the J call TRBJ2-2, with D tentatively TRBD1 (6 bases). Germline-derived CDR1 and CDR2 are SGHAT and FQNNGV. This CDR3 spans 15 amino acids. V lost 6 bases and J lost 2, with 13 bases in between.

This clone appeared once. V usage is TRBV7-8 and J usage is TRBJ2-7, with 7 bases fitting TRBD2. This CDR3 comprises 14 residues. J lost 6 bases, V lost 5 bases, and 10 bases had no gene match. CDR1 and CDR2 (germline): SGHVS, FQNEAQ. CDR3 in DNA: TGTGCCAGCAGCCTCAGCGGGGTCCCCATCGAGCAGTACTTC. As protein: CASSLSGVPIEQYF.

CDR3 residues: CASIPLAGLAGVDQQFF. CDR3 DNA sequence: TGTGCCAGCATACCATTAGCGGGACTAGCGGGGGTCGACCAGCAGTTCTTC. The V gene is TRBV7-8, the J gene TRBJ2-1, with TRBD2 identical over 14 bases. V lost 7 bases, J lost 11 bases, and 16 bases stayed unmatched. The CDR3 loop spans 17 amino acids. CDR1 is SGHVS and CDR2 is FQNEAQ in the germline V gene.

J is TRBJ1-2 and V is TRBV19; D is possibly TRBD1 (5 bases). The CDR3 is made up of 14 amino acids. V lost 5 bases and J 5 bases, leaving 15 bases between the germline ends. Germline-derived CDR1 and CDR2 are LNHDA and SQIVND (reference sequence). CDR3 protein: CASSAQGIGYGYTF. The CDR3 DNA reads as TGTGCCAGTAGTGCGCAGGGAATTGGGTATGGCTACACCTTC.

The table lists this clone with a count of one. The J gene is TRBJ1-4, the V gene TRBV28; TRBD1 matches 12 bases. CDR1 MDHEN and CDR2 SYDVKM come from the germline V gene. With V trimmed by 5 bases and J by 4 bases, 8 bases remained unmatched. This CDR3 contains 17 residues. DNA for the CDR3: TGTGCCAGCAGTCCCGGGACAGGGGGCGGAATTAATGAAAAACTGTTTTTT. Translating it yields CASSPGTGGGINEKLFF.

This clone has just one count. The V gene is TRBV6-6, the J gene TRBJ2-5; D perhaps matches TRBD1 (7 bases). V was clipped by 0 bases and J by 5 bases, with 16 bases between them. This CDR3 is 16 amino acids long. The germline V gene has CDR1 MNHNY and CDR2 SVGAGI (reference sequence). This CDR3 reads CASSYSTGSGWETQYF. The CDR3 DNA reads TGTGCCAGCAGTTACTCGACAGGGAGCGGGTGGGAGACCCAGTACTTC.

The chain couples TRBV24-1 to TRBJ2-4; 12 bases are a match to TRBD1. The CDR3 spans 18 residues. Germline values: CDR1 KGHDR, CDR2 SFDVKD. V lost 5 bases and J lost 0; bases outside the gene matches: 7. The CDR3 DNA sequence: TGTGCCACCAGTGGCGGGACAGGGGGCGCGGGAGCCAAAAACATTCAGTACTTC. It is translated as CATSGGTGGAGAKNIQYF.

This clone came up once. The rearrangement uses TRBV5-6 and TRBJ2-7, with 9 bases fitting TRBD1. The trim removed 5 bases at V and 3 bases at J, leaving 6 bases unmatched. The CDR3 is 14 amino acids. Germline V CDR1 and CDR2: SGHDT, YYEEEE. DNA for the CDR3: TGTGCCAGCAGACGTACGGGACAGGGCTACGAGCAGTACTTC. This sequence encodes CASRRTGQGYEQYF.

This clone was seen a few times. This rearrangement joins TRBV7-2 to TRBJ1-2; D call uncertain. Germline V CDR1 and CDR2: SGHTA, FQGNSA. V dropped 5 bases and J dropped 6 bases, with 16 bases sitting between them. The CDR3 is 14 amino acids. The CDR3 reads CASSPPGVVHGYTF. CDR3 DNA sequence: TGTGCCAGCAGCCCCCCCGGGGTAGTACATGGCTACACCTTC.

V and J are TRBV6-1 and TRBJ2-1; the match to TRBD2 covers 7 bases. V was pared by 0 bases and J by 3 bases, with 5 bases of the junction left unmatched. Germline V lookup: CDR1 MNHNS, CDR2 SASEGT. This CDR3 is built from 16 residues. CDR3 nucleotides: TGTGCCAGCAGTGAAGCGGTCGCGGGGGTCTACAATGAGCAGTTCTTC. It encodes CASSEAVAGVYNEQFF.

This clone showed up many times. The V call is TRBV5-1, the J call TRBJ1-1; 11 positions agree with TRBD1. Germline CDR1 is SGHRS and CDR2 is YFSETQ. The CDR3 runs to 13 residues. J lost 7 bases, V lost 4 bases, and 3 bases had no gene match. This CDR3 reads CASSPGTGGEAFF. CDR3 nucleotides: TGCGCCAGCAGCCCCGGGACAGGGGGTGAAGCTTTCTTT.

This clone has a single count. The CDR3 DNA reads as TGTGCCAGCAGTGAAGCGAGGTCCCCCTACGAGCAGTACGTC. Its protein is CASSEARSPYEQYV. V and J are TRBV6-1 and TRBJ2-7; no clear D. This CDR3 has 14 amino acids. Trimming took 0 bases from V and 2 from J, leaving 8 bases between them. Per germline, CDR1 MNHNS and CDR2 SASEGT.